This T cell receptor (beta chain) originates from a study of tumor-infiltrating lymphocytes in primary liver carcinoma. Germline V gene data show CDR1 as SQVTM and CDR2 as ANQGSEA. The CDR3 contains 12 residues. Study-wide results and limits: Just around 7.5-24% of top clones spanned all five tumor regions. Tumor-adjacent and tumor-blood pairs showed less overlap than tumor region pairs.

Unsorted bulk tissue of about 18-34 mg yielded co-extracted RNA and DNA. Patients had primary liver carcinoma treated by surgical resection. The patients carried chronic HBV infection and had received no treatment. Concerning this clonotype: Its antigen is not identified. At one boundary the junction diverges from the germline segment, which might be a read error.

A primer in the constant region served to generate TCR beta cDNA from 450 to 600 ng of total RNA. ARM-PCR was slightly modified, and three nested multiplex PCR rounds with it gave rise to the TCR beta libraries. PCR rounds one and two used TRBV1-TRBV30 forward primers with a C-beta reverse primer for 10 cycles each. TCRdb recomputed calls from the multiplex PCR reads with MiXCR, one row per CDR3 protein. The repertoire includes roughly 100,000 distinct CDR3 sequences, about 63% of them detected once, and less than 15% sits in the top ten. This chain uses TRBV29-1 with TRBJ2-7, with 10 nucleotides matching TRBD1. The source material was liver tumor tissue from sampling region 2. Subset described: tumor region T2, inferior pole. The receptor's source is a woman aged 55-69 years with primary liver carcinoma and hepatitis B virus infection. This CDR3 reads CSIEDRGRERYF. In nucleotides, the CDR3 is TGCAGCATTGAAGACAGGGGGCGCGAGCGGTACTTC.